These 7 T cell receptor beta chains were sequenced from one sample in a study of radiotherapy plus CTLA-4 blockade in lung cancer. This table comes from immunoSEQ multiplex PCR, and its TCRdb copy is limited to in-frame clones, with some not included. This table holds over 75,000 clones, about four fifths found once. The sequences come from peripheral blood, collected from a patient treated with radiotherapy plus ipilimumab. These TCRs come from a human donor with non-small cell lung cancer who had stable disease on radiotherapy plus ipilimumab.

The chain carries TRBV11-1 and TRBJ1-4; tentatively, D is TRBD1 (5 bases). V shed 4 bases and J shed 10 bases, with 13 bases lying between them. The germline CDR1 and CDR2 sequences are SGHAT and FQDESV (reference sequence). This CDR3 contains 13 residues. The CDR3 spells CASSSAGPGKLFF. The CDR3 region has the DNA TGTGCCAGCAGCTCGGCGGGACCGGGAAAACTGTTTTTT.

The chain carries TRBV30 and TRBJ1-5; D is unresolved. The CDR3 spans 16 residues. The V end was cut by 2 bases, the J end by 0 bases, with 14 bases between. Looked up from germline, CDR1 is GTSNPN and CDR2 is SVGIG (reference sequence). The CDR3 here is CAWSPDGRISNQPQHF. The CDR3 DNA reads TGTGCCTGGAGTCCCGATGGCAGAATTAGCAATCAGCCCCAGCATTTT.

The chain links TRBV5-1 to TRBJ2-3, with 9 bases lining up with TRBD1. This CDR3 comprises 15 residues. The V and J ends lost 4 bases and 2 bases, in that order; junction bases with no gene match: 5. CDR1 is SGHRS, CDR2 YFSETQ, per germline. The CDR3 protein is CASSPDRGVTDTQYF. The CDR3 nucleotides are TGCGCCAGCAGCCCGGACAGGGGCGTCACAGATACGCAGTATTTT.

The genes are TRBV18 and TRBJ1-1, with D perhaps TRBD1 (6 bases). The CDR3 has 15 amino acids. CDR1 is KGHSH, CDR2 LQKENI, per germline. V dropped 3 bases and J dropped 1 base, with 12 bases sitting between them. The CDR3 is CASSPGRTENTEAFF. CDR3 DNA: TGTGCCAGCTCACCCGGACGGACAGAGAACACTGAAGCTTTCTTT.

J is TRBJ1-6 and V is TRBV6-6, with 8 bases identical to TRBD1. CDR3 length: 14 amino acids. Germline CDR1 is MNHNY and CDR2 is SVGAGI (reference sequence). Trimming cost V 7 bases and J 8 bases; bases outside gene matches: 7. DNA of the CDR3: TGTGCCAGCACCAGAGGACAGGGAGATTCACCCCTCCACTTT. It codes for CASTRGQGDSPLHF.

CDR3 nucleotides: TGTGCCAGCAGCGTCTCCGCCGGGACTAGCACAGATACGCAGTATTTT. Translation gives CASSVSAGTSTDTQYF. The V gene is TRBV9, the J gene TRBJ2-3; D may be TRBD2 (6 bases). The V gene lost 2 bases and the J gene lost 0 bases, with 13 bases spanning the gap. The germline CDR1 and CDR2 sequences are SGDLS and YYNGEE. CDR3 length: 16 residues.

CDR3: CASSPLDRADYEQYF. The CDR3 DNA is TGTGCCAGTAGTCCCCTAGACAGGGCCGACTACGAGCAGTACTTC. The chain has TRBV19 and TRBJ2-7, with 7 bases lining up with TRBD1. This CDR3 spans 15 amino acids. The V and J ends lost 5 bases and 3 bases, in that order; junction bases with no gene match: 10. The germline gives CDR1 LNHDA, CDR2 SQIVND (reference sequence).